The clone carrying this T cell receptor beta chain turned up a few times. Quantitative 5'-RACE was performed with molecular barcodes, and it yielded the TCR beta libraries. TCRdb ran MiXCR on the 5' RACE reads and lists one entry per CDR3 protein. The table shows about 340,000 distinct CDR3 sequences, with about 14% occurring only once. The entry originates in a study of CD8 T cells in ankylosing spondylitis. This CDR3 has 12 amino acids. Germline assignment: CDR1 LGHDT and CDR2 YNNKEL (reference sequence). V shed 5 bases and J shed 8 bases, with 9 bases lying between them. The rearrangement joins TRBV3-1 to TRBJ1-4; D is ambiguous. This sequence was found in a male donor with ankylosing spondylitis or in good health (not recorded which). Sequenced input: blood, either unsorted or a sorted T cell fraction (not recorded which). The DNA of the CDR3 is TGTGCCAGCAGCACAAACGGGGAAAAACTGTTTTTT. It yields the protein CASSTNGEKLFF.